One sample yielded the 7 T cell receptor beta chains listed below, sequenced in a study of blood T cell repertoires in COVID-19. This table comes from immunoSEQ multiplex PCR, and its TCRdb copy is limited to in-frame clones, with some not included. The data show about 200,000 clones, 89% seen once. Input material: PBMCs or T cells enriched from blood (not recorded which). The receptors derive from a woman between 18 and 29 years old who had recovered from COVID-19.

The V call is TRBV12-5, the J call TRBJ2-2, with 7 positions matching TRBD2. The CDR3 is made up of 15 amino acids. CDR1 is LGHNT, CDR2 FRNRAP, per germline. J was trimmed by 6 bases and V by 4 bases; bases with no gene match: 8. CDR3 nucleotide sequence: TGTGCTAGTGGTTCCCCGGGCCTAGCGGCCGGGGAGCTGTTTTTT. As protein: CASGSPGLAAGELFF.

J is TRBJ2-2 and V is TRBV7-3; 7 positions match TRBD1. CDR3 size: 14 residues. Looked up from germline, CDR1 is SGHTA and CDR2 is FQGTGA. The V and J ends lost 10 bases and 2 bases, in that order; junction bases with no gene match: 7. The CDR3 nucleotides are TGTGCCACTGCGACAGGGCCTAACACCGGGGAGCTGTTTTTT. Its protein is CATATGPNTGELFF. Complete variable domain (other parts from reference TRBV7-3 and TRBJ2-2): GAGVSQTPSNKVTEKGKYVELRCDPISGHTALYWYRQSLGQGPEFLIYFQGTGAADDSGLPNDRFFAVRPEGSVSTLKIQRTERGDSAVYLCATATGPNTGELFFGEGSRLTVL.

This rearrangement joins TRBV29-1 to TRBJ1-2; possible D gene TRBD1, 5 bases. The CDR3 length is 13 residues. Per germline, CDR1 SQVTM and CDR2 ANQGSEA. V lost 4 bases and J lost 4, with 13 bases in between. In DNA form, the CDR3 reads TGCAGCGTTGTGGGAGGGGAAGGCTATGGCTACACCTTC. Its protein is CSVVGGEGYGYTF.

The V and J genes are TRBV30 and TRBJ1-1; the D gene is possibly TRBD1 (6 bases). V was trimmed by 2 bases and J by 11 bases, leaving 21 bases between them. Germline values: CDR1 GTSNPN, CDR2 SVGIG (reference sequence). CDR3 length equals 14 residues. CDR3 bases: TGTGCCTGGAGTCAAGCCAGGGGACCCCCGAGGGCTTTCTTT. Protein product: CAWSQARGPPRAFF.

The J gene is TRBJ1-1, the V gene TRBV24-1; TRBD1 is a possible D gene (5 bases). The ends were cut back, 5 bases at V and 6 bases at J, with 9 bases in the middle. Germline CDR1 and CDR2: KGHDR and SFDVKD. CDR3 size: 12 residues. CDR3 nucleotide sequence: TGTGCCACCAGTGGTGTAGGGGCTGAAGCTTTCTTT. It is translated as CATSGVGAEAFF.

V usage is TRBV20-1 and J usage is TRBJ2-7; a possible D gene is TRBD1 (6 bases). Trimming pared 5 bases from V and 5 bases from J, leaving 10 bases between. Germline V CDR1 and CDR2: DFQATT, SNEGSKA (reference sequence). The CDR3 is 11 amino acids. The CDR3 DNA reads as TGCAGTGCTTACAGGGCAGACGAGCAGTACTTC. This gives the protein CSAYRADEQYF.

The rearrangement uses TRBV6-4 and TRBJ2-1; 7 bases fit TRBD1. In germline, CDR1 is MRHNA, CDR2 SNTAGT. The CDR3 loop spans 16 amino acids. The trim removed 6 bases at V and 6 bases at J, leaving 14 bases unmatched. CDR3 sequence: CASSLRDGTAANEQFF. The CDR3 DNA sequence: TGTGCCAGCAGCCTACGCGATGGGACAGCCGCCAATGAGCAGTTCTTC.